This T cell receptor beta chain came from a study of circulating and synovial CD4+ cells in juvenile arthritis. Germline loops: CDR1 MNHNS, CDR2 SASEGT. V shed 6 bases and J shed 4 bases, with 9 bases lying between them. The CDR3 spans 12 residues. This table comes from immunoSEQ multiplex PCR, and its TCRdb copy is limited to in-frame clones, with some not included. Here the sample spans about 35,000 clones, about 96% being singletons. This clone has only one observation. Sequenced input: CD4+ T cells from blood. The chain uses TRBV6-1 and TRBJ1-2; tentative D call: TRBD1 (5 bases). This sequence was found in a human donor with juvenile idiopathic arthritis. CDR3 DNA sequence: TGTGCCAGCAGGCGGGGGTTCTATGGCTACACCTTC. Translation: CASRRGFYGYTF.